One sample yielded the 10 T cell receptor beta chains listed below, sequenced in a study of blood T cell repertoires in COVID-19. Sequencing was performed with immunoSEQ multiplex PCR; in TCRdb, only in-frame clones are kept and a portion is missing. Seen here are 150,000 to 200,000 clones, around 85% observed once, and the top ten hold roughly 9.1%. The sequenced material came from peripheral blood. Receptor source: a man aged 45-65 years with active or convalescent COVID-19.

This rearrangement joins TRBV18 to TRBJ1-1; 7 nucleotides agree with TRBD1. In germline, CDR1 is KGHSH, CDR2 LQKENI. The CDR3 is 13 amino acids. Trimming took 3 bases from V and 11 from J; bases not matched to a gene: 9. The CDR3 DNA reads as TGTGCCAGCTCACCCGTCGAGGGGGCGGATGCTTTCTTT. Translated, it gives CASSPVEGADAFF.

The CDR3 DNA reads as TGCGCCAAAAGTACGGGGGGAGGAAACACCATATATTTT. Protein product: CAKSTGGGNTIYF. The chain links TRBV10-1 to TRBJ1-3; D might be TRBD1 (5 bases). V was trimmed by 10 bases and J by 4 bases, leaving 14 bases between them. Germline assignment: CDR1 WNHNN and CDR2 SYGVQD (reference sequence). The CDR3 loop spans 13 amino acids.

The J gene is TRBJ1-1, the V gene TRBV19; perhaps TRBD1 as D (5 bases). From germline, CDR1 is LNHDA and CDR2 SQIVND (reference sequence). V was cut by 4 bases and J by 1 base, with 22 bases left in between. This CDR3 region has 18 residues. This CDR3 is CASSTPQVRVGSNTEAFF. Here the CDR3 DNA reads TGTGCCAGTAGTACACCGCAGGTCAGGGTGGGCTCGAACACTGAAGCTTTCTTT.

The rearrangement uses TRBV25-1 and TRBJ1-4; D is possibly TRBD1 (6 bases). Trimming cost V 1 base and J 0 bases, with 12 bases left between them. Germline V gene data show CDR1 as MGHDK and CDR2 as SYGVNS. This CDR3 is built from 17 residues. The CDR3 DNA sequence: TGTGCCAGCAGTGAATTAGGGAGGGGGACAACTAATGAAAAACTGTTTTTT. This gives the protein CASSELGRGTTNEKLFF. The entire variable domain, with the rest obtained from reference TRBV25-1 and TRBJ1-4, is as follows: EADIYQTPRYLVIGTGKKITLECSQTMGHDKMYWYQQDPGMELHLIHYSYGVNSTEKGDLSSESTVSRIRTEHFPLTLESARPSHTSQYLCASSELGRGTTNEKLFFGSGTQLSVL.

This clone has a handful of counts. The chain couples TRBV25-1 to TRBJ1-4, with 7 bases that match TRBD1. Trimming at V came to 8 bases and at J to 6 bases, leaving 3 bases not matched to a gene. Germline lookup yields CDR1 MGHDK and CDR2 SYGVNS. The CDR3 is made up of 12 amino acids. The chain's CDR3 is CASGTAYEKLFF. As DNA, the CDR3 is TGTGCCAGCGGGACAGCCTATGAAAAACTGTTTTTT.

This clone was counted once. The DNA of the CDR3 is TGTGCCAGCGGCCCGCTCTCACCAGGGTATGGCTACACCTTC. Protein sequence: CASGPLSPGYGYTF. This chain links TRBV7-2 with TRBJ1-2, with a possible D match to TRBD1 (5 bases). V lost 8 bases and J lost 5, with 18 bases in between. The CDR3 runs to 14 residues. Germline CDR1 is SGHTA and CDR2 is FQGNSA.

The chain has TRBV11-2 and TRBJ2-7; D possibly corresponds to TRBD1 (5 bases). Looked up from germline, CDR1 is SGHAT and CDR2 is FQNNGV. Between the trimmed V and J ends, which lost 2 bases and 4 bases, there was a span of 9 bases. The CDR3 loop spans 13 amino acids. The CDR3 region has the DNA TGTGCCAGCAGCTTACAGGGCCAATACGAGCAGTACTTC. The encoded protein is CASSLQGQYEQYF.

The rearrangement links TRBV2 to TRBJ1-1; D is unresolved. Deletions cut 2 bases from V and 4 bases from J, with 11 bases between. The germline V gene has CDR1 SNHLY and CDR2 FYNNEI. The CDR3 is 14 amino acids. For the CDR3, the DNA is TGTGCCAGCAGTGAAATAGTAACAGCCACTGAAGCTTTCTTT. Protein: CASSEIVTATEAFF.

This clone was detected once. The rearrangement joins TRBV27 to TRBJ2-1; 8 bases agree with TRBD2. This CDR3 comprises 17 residues. From germline, CDR1 is MNHEY and CDR2 SMNVEV (reference sequence). J gave up 4 bases and V 6 bases, and 14 bases lay outside the gene matches. Here the CDR3 DNA reads TGTGCCAGCAGCTCATCACTAGCGGAACTAACTTACAATGAGCAGTTCTTC. It encodes CASSSSLAELTYNEQFF.

V and J are TRBV5-6 and TRBJ1-6; unclear D gene. The length of the CDR3 is 16 residues. CDR1 is SGHDT, CDR2 YYEEEE, per germline. Deletions cut 2 bases from V and 0 bases from J, with 9 bases between. In DNA, the CDR3 is TGTGCCAGCAGCTTTCTGCCCAGCTCCTATAATTCACCCCTCCACTTT. It yields the protein CASSFLPSSYNSPLHF.